Listed here are 12 T cell receptor beta chains from one sample, sequenced in a study of graft-versus-host responses after intestinal transplantation. TCRdb's table, derived via immunoSEQ multiplex PCR, lists solely in-frame clones and lacks some. The table records tens of thousands of clones, over 85% of them present only once. No antigen has been assigned to these receptors. The starting material was unstimulated CD8+ T cells sorted from spleen or lymph node cells, obtained before intestinal transplant. The receptor set was obtained from a human donor who received an intestinal transplant.

The genes are TRBV6-5 and TRBJ1-2; 10 nucleotides agree with TRBD1. Germline loops: CDR1 MNHEY, CDR2 SVGAGI. V lost 8 bases to trimming and J lost 4 bases; unmatched junction nucleotides: 1. CDR3 length: 12 residues. The DNA for the CDR3 is TGTGCCAGCCGGGACAGGGGCTATGGCTACACCTTC. It encodes CASRDRGYGYTF.

Worth noting for this clone: The junction and the germline gene differ at one end; a read error may be behind it. The CDR3 spells CASSQDRGVSYNEQLF. The CDR3 region has the DNA TGCGCCAGCAGCCAAGATAGGGGGGTCTCCTACAATGAGCAGCTCTTC. The chain is built from TRBV4-1 and TRBJ2-1, with D perhaps given as TRBD1 or TRBD2 (6 bases each). The CDR3 contains 16 residues. Per germline, CDR1 MGHRA and CDR2 YSYEKL.

The CDR3 region has the DNA TGTGCCAGCAGCTTAGGGTTTTTAGCGGGAGGCTACAATGAGCAGTTCTTC. It specifies CASSLGFLAGGYNEQFF. The rearrangement uses TRBV11-3 and TRBJ2-1, with 10 positions matching TRBD2. Per germline, CDR1 SGHNT and CDR2 YENEEA. This CDR3 spans 17 amino acids. V dropped 1 base and J dropped 3; count of bases not matched to a gene: 6.

The rearrangement uses TRBV29-1 and TRBJ2-1; TRBD2 matches 9 bases. Germline V gene sequence: CDR1 SQVTM, CDR2 ANQGSEA. V lost 4 bases, J lost 7 bases, and 5 bases stayed unmatched. CDR3 length equals 13 residues. The CDR3 bases are TGCAGCGTTGTGCCCAGCGGGAGGAATGAGCAGTTCTTC. Amino acids: CSVVPSGRNEQFF.

The J gene is TRBJ2-3, the V gene TRBV11-2; D gene unclear. CDR1 and CDR2 (germline): SGHAT, FQNNGV. V lost 5 bases, J lost 3 bases, and 3 bases lay in between. The CDR3 has 11 residues. The CDR3 spells CASSNTDTQYF. The CDR3 region has the DNA TGTGCCAGCAGCAATACAGATACGCAGTATTTT.

The rearrangement links TRBV14 to TRBJ1-2; the D is unclear. This CDR3 has 13 amino acids. Per germline, CDR1 SGHDN and CDR2 FVKESK. The V end was cut by 0 bases, the J end by 8 bases, with 10 bases between. In DNA form, the CDR3 reads TGTGCCAGCAGCCAAGAGGATATTAGGGGCTACACCTTC. Its protein is CASSQEDIRGYTF.

This rearrangement joins TRBV11-2 to TRBJ2-7; D unresolved. The V and J ends lost 1 base and 3 bases respectively, with 7 bases between them. The germline V gene encodes CDR1 SGHAT and CDR2 FQNNGV. The CDR3 covers 13 residues. The CDR3 sequence: CASSLGPYYEQYF. CDR3 sequence (DNA): TGTGCCAGCAGCTTAGGGCCCTACTACGAGCAGTACTTC.

J is TRBJ2-7 and V is TRBV9, with D unresolved. The V end lost 0 bases, the J end lost 0 bases, and 10 bases lay between the germline ends. Germline CDR1 is SGDLS and CDR2 is YYNGEE. This CDR3 is 15 amino acids long. The CDR3 is CASSVATGSSYEQYF. The DNA of the CDR3 is TGTGCCAGCAGCGTAGCTACCGGCAGCTCCTACGAGCAGTACTTC.

The chain carries TRBV29-1 and TRBJ2-2; 9 nucleotides agree with TRBD2. Unmatched junction bases numbered 14, after V lost 3 bases and J lost 9 bases. Germline lookup yields CDR1 SQVTM and CDR2 ANQGSEA. The CDR3 loop spans 16 amino acids. The CDR3 spells CSVDIREAGGPRELFF. For the CDR3, the DNA is TGCAGCGTTGATATCAGGGAGGCGGGAGGGCCTCGGGAGCTGTTTTTT.

The chain carries TRBV4-1 and TRBJ1-4, with 7 bases that match TRBD1. Per the germline V gene, CDR1 is MGHRA and CDR2 is YSYEKL. This CDR3 region has 17 residues. V shed 5 bases, J shed 0 bases, and the junction held 9 bases outside the gene matches. CDR3 nucleotides: TGCGCCAGCAGCTGGGGACAGAAGGATGCAACTAATGAAAAACTGTTTTTT. This sequence encodes CASSWGQKDATNEKLFF.

Written as DNA, the CDR3 is TGTGCCAGCACCGAGCTAGTGGTCGCCGGGGAGCTGTTTTTT. As protein: CASTELVVAGELFF. The chain has TRBV28 and TRBJ2-2; no clear D. Between the trimmed V and J ends, which lost 7 bases and 6 bases, there was a span of 15 bases. This CDR3 spans 14 amino acids. Per the germline V gene, CDR1 is MDHEN and CDR2 is SYDVKM.

This chain joins TRBV4-1 and TRBJ1-1; no definite D call. Germline V lookup: CDR1 MGHRA, CDR2 YSYEKL. V dropped 4 bases and J dropped 1 base, with 13 bases sitting between them. The CDR3 covers 15 residues. CDR3 bases: TGCGCCAGCAGCCCCCGTCCGCCAGGGAACACTGAAGCTTTCTTT. Translated, it gives CASSPRPPGNTEAFF.